These 32 T cell receptor beta chains came from one sample sequenced in a study of shared clonotypes between healthy human individuals. Clones were sequenced by immunoSEQ multiplex PCR, and TCRdb holds only the in-frame ones, with some missing. Of over a million clones in the sample, about 80% were seen once. The material sequenced was memory CD4+ T cells sorted from blood. Subset given: CD45RA-negative fraction. Source of these receptors: a man between 18 and 35 years old in good health.

This clone was recorded only once. The chain combines TRBV6-1 with TRBJ2-6; no definite D call. Trimming left V 2 bases short and J 0 bases short, with 8 bases between. This CDR3 contains 16 residues. Germline CDR1 MNHNS, CDR2 SASEGT. DNA for the CDR3: TGTGCCAGCAGTGAAAGGGCCCGCTCTGGGGCCAACGTCCTGACTTTC. It is translated as CASSERARSGANVLTF.

Note on this clone: The sample carries other DNA sequences with the same CDR3. The genes are TRBV5-1 and TRBJ1-1; TRBD1 aligns across 9 bases. Losses at the gene ends were 4 bases for V and 4 bases for J; bases not matched to a gene: 2. The CDR3 contains 13 residues. Germline CDR1 reads SGHRS; CDR2 reads YFSETQ. CDR3 coding DNA: TGCGCCAGCAGCAGGACAGGGGTCACTGAAGCTTTCTTT. Translated, it gives CASSRTGVTEAFF.

The V call is TRBV19, the J call TRBJ2-7; a possible D gene is TRBD1 (7 bases). V lost 10 bases, J lost 2 bases, and 21 bases lay in between. CDR1 LNHDA and CDR2 SQIVND come from the germline V gene (reference sequence). The CDR3 is 15 amino acids. CDR3 DNA sequence: TGTGCCACCTCACTCCAGGGGGGACAAACCTACGAGCAGTACTTC. Translating gives CATSLQGGQTYEQYF.

This clone was counted only a few times. The genes are TRBV30 and TRBJ1-1; D unresolved. Trimming left V 1 base short and J 8 bases short, with 11 bases between. The length of the CDR3 is 12 residues. Looked up from germline, CDR1 is GTSNPN and CDR2 is SVGIG (reference sequence). In DNA, the CDR3 is TGTGCCTGGAGTGCAAGTATCCGCGAAGCTTTCTTT. The encoded protein is CAWSASIREAFF.

In its sample, this clone was seen a few times. A read error may produce the germline difference seen at one junction end. The chain carries TRBV7-7 and TRBJ2-2, with D possibly TRBD2 on 5 matching bases. The germline gives CDR1 SSHAT, CDR2 FNYEAQ (reference sequence). The CDR3 is made up of 15 amino acids. This chain's CDR3 is CASSFEGRGTGELFF. The CDR3 DNA is TGTGCTAGCAGCTTTGAGGGCCGCGGGACCGGGGAGCTGTTTTTT.

The chain employs TRBV19 and TRBJ1-2, with unresolved D. Trimming removed 0 bases at V and 5 bases at J, with 10 bases between. Germline-derived CDR1 and CDR2 are LNHDA and SQIVND (reference sequence). CDR3 size: 14 residues. CDR3 residues: CASSIESITYGYTF. CDR3 DNA sequence: TGTGCCAGTAGTATAGAATCCATAACTTATGGCTACACCTTC.

This sequence joins TRBV10-2 and TRBJ1-2; TRBD1 matches 9 bases. V shed 0 bases, J shed 3 bases, and the junction held 2 bases outside the gene matches. Germline lookup yields CDR1 WSHSY and CDR2 SAAADI. CDR3 length: 15 residues. The CDR3 spells CASSESRDRDYGYTF. The CDR3 coding sequence is TGCGCCAGCAGTGAGTCTAGGGACAGGGACTATGGCTACACCTTC.

This clone has just one count. The genes are TRBV10-1 and TRBJ2-5, with 12 bases lining up with TRBD2. The trim removed 6 bases at V and 2 bases at J, leaving 4 bases unmatched. Germline CDR1 reads WNHNN; CDR2 reads SYGVQD (reference sequence). The CDR3 covers 15 residues. In nucleotides, the CDR3 is TGCGCCAGCAGCGCCACTAGCGGGGGGCAAGAGACCCAGTACTTC. This translates into CASSATSGGQETQYF.

J is TRBJ1-2 and V is TRBV2, with 8 bases aligning to TRBD1. The length of the CDR3 is 14 residues. V gave up 7 bases and J gave up 1 base; unmatched junction bases: 5. Germline V gene data show CDR1 as SNHLY and CDR2 as FYNNEI. CDR3 nucleotides: TGTGCCAGCACGATAGACAGGGGTAACTATGGCTACACCTTC. Amino acids: CASTIDRGNYGYTF.

The chain couples TRBV5-1 to TRBJ2-2, with D perhaps given as TRBD1 or TRBD2 (5 bases each). V lost 4 bases and J 4 bases, leaving 11 bases between the germline ends. The germline V gene has CDR1 SGHRS and CDR2 YFSETQ. The CDR3 loop spans 14 amino acids. The CDR3 reads CASSRGEPTGELFF. In nucleotides, the CDR3 is TGCGCCAGCAGCCGAGGGGAACCCACCGGGGAGCTGTTTTTT.

The gene calls are TRBV5-1 and TRBJ2-7; D is unclear. The germline CDR1 and CDR2 sequences are SGHRS and YFSETQ. The V gene lost 0 bases and the J gene lost 3 bases, with 13 bases spanning the gap. The CDR3 is made up of 15 amino acids. The CDR3 loop reads CASSLDPGSVYEQYF. The CDR3 DNA follows: TGCGCCAGCAGCTTGGACCCAGGCTCAGTCTACGAGCAGTACTTC.

The chain recombines TRBV4-1 with TRBJ2-1; D is unclear. Trimming left V 2 bases short and J 7 bases short, with 18 bases between. The V gene's germline CDR1 is MGHRA and CDR2 YSYEKL. The length of the CDR3 is 16 residues. The CDR3 nucleotides read TGCGCCAGCAGCCAACCTCTGGCTTCCACACGGAATGAGCAGTTCTTC. Translated, it gives CASSQPLASTRNEQFF.

This clone was found once. This chain uses TRBV15 with TRBJ2-4; possible D gene TRBD1, 5 bases. V was clipped by 1 base and J by 0 bases, with 22 bases between them. The CDR3 extends over 20 amino acids. Germline values: CDR1 LNHNV, CDR2 YYDKDF (reference sequence). DNA for the CDR3: TGTGCCACCAGCAGAGTTACCCGTATGGTAGGGGTGGGAGCCAAAAACATTCAGTACTTC. It translates to CATSRVTRMVGVGAKNIQYF.

The chain recombines TRBV7-8 with TRBJ1-1; 7 bases match TRBD1. This CDR3 spans 13 amino acids. Losses at the gene ends were 4 bases for V and 11 bases for J; bases not matched to a gene: 10. Germline V gives CDR1 SGHVS, CDR2 FQNEAQ. CDR3 nucleotide sequence: TGTGCCAGCAGCTCCATCAGGGGGAGTGAGGCTTTCTTT. This translates into CASSSIRGSEAFF.

V gene TRBV9 combines with J gene TRBJ2-3; the D gene is possibly TRBD1 (5 bases). Trimming removed 0 bases from V and 11 bases from J, with 13 bases in between. CDR3 length: 13 residues. The V gene's germline CDR1 is SGDLS and CDR2 YYNGEE. CDR3 sequence reads: CASSVGQGRGQYF. The CDR3 nucleotides are TGTGCCAGCAGCGTAGGCCAGGGAAGGGGGCAGTATTTT.

This chain connects TRBV5-1 to TRBJ1-6, with no clear D. The germline V gene encodes CDR1 SGHRS and CDR2 YFSETQ. This CDR3 region has 17 residues. V was trimmed by 1 base and J by 7 bases, leaving 18 bases between them. CDR3: CASSLNLVQTANSPLHF. The CDR3, as DNA: TGCGCCAGCAGCTTGAATTTAGTCCAGACGGCGAATTCACCCCTCCACTTT.

The gene calls are TRBV5-1 and TRBJ2-3, with TRBD2 matching 8 bases. CDR1 is SGHRS and CDR2 is YFSETQ in the germline V gene. The CDR3 loop spans 15 amino acids. The trim removed 10 bases at V and 6 bases at J, leaving 16 bases unmatched. CDR3 residues: CAGRKGGGQMDTQYF. The CDR3 coding sequence is TGCGCCGGTCGGAAGGGCGGGGGGCAAATGGATACGCAGTATTTT.

The chain combines TRBV30 with TRBJ2-3; D perhaps matches TRBD1 (6 bases). Deletions cut 5 bases from V and 1 base from J, with 13 bases between. Germline loops: CDR1 GTSNPN, CDR2 SVGIG (reference sequence). This CDR3 is 14 amino acids long. The CDR3 nucleotides read TGTGCCTGGGGCAGGGGCTTAGGCACAGATACGCAGTATTTT. This gives the protein CAWGRGLGTDTQYF.

The gene calls are TRBV29-1 and TRBJ2-7; 14 nucleotides agree with TRBD2. V dropped 6 bases and J dropped 4; count of bases not matched to a gene: 8. The germline CDR1 and CDR2 sequences are SQVTM and ANQGSEA. This CDR3 has 15 residues. The CDR3 nucleotides are TGCAGCGTGGGGGGACTAGCGGGAGAAACTTACGAGCAGTACTTC. Protein: CSVGGLAGETYEQYF.

The genes are TRBV28 and TRBJ1-5; the D gene is possibly TRBD1 (5 bases). Germline V gene lookup returns CDR1 MDHEN and CDR2 SYDVKM. The CDR3 has 14 residues. V gave up 3 bases and J gave up 6 bases, with 12 bases separating them. The CDR3 is CASSFRVGRQPQHF. The CDR3 DNA reads as TGTGCCAGCAGTTTCAGGGTGGGTCGTCAGCCCCAGCATTTT.

The chain has TRBV12-2 and TRBJ1-2. TRBV12-2 counts as a pseudogene. The CDR3 extends over 15 amino acids. In DNA form, the CDR3 reads TGTGCAAGTCGCTTAGCGTCCCAGGAGGGAAATGGCTACACCTTC. It codes for CASRLASQEGNGYTF.

The gene calls are TRBV27 and TRBJ2-3; D call uncertain. The CDR3 is made up of 11 amino acids. Deletions cut 8 bases from V and 6 bases from J, with 9 bases between. Germline CDR1 MNHEY, CDR2 SMNVEV (reference sequence). The CDR3 sequence: CASGSWDTQYF. Written as DNA, the CDR3 is TGTGCCAGCGGGTCTTGGGATACGCAGTATTTT.

V gene TRBV11-2 combines with J gene TRBJ2-7; the match to TRBD1 covers 8 bases. The germline gives CDR1 SGHAT, CDR2 FQNNGV. The CDR3 has 16 amino acids. With 5 bases clipped from V and 0 bases from J, the junction kept 9 bases outside the gene matches. The CDR3 region is CASSTITGGNSYEQYF. The CDR3 DNA is TGTGCCAGCAGCACAATAACAGGGGGAAACTCCTACGAGCAGTACTTC.

The table lists this clone with a few counts. The CDR3 protein is CASAQGDRSAETQYF. The CDR3 nucleotides are TGTGCCAGTGCCCAGGGGGACAGGTCTGCGGAGACCCAGTACTTC. The gene calls are TRBV19 and TRBJ2-5, with 8 nucleotides matching TRBD1. Germline V gene sequence: CDR1 LNHDA, CDR2 SQIVND (reference sequence). The CDR3 runs to 15 residues. Germline trimming cut 8 bases from V and 5 bases from J; bases unmatched to any gene: 13.

The rearrangement links TRBV5-1 to TRBJ2-1; 7 bases agree with TRBD2. V lost 5 bases and J lost 5; bases outside the gene matches: 10. The CDR3 is 15 amino acids. Per germline, CDR1 SGHRS and CDR2 YFSETQ. The CDR3 is CASRSGIGPHNEQFF. DNA of the CDR3: TGCGCCAGCAGAAGCGGGATCGGTCCCCACAATGAGCAGTTCTTC.

This clone has just one count. J is TRBJ1-2 and V is TRBV5-4; TRBD1 agrees at 10 bases. Losses at the gene ends were 4 bases for V and 2 bases for J; bases not matched to a gene: 2. CDR1 SGHNT and CDR2 YYREEE come from the germline V gene (reference sequence). The CDR3 runs 14 residues. The CDR3 loop is CASSRDRGNYGYTF. As DNA, the CDR3 is TGTGCCAGCAGCCGGGACAGGGGAAACTATGGCTACACCTTC.

Turning to this clone: This sample also contains other DNA sequences that code for the same CDR3. The chain uses TRBV10-3 and TRBJ2-5; D possibly corresponds to TRBD1 (5 bases). The CDR3 consists of 12 residues. Germline assignment: CDR1 ENHRY and CDR2 SYGVKD. The V end lost 3 bases, the J end lost 5 bases, and 7 bases lay between the germline ends. CDR3 in amino acids: CAISDRAETQYF. Here the CDR3 DNA reads TGTGCCATCAGTGACAGGGCCGAGACCCAGTACTTC.

The rearrangement links TRBV5-1 to TRBJ2-3; 7 nucleotides match TRBD2. The CDR3 spans 16 residues. Trimming took 4 bases from V and 1 from J; bases not matched to a gene: 9. Germline V gene sequence: CDR1 SGHRS, CDR2 YFSETQ. The CDR3 nucleotides read TGCGCCAGCAGCCCAAGACCGGGACTACGCACAGATACGCAGTATTTT. This codes for CASSPRPGLRTDTQYF.

The chain combines TRBV25-1 with TRBJ1-4; D not resolved. The CDR3 extends over 16 amino acids. CDR1 is MGHDK, CDR2 SYGVNS, per germline. V gave up 0 bases and J gave up 8 bases, with 16 bases separating them. CDR3 sequence (DNA): TGTGCCAGCAGTGAATATCAGAGGGCCGGGGAAGAAAAACTGTTTTTT. It codes for CASSEYQRAGEEKLFF. Complete variable domain (other parts from reference TRBV25-1 and TRBJ1-4): EADIYQTPRYLVIGTGKKITLECSQTMGHDKMYWYQQDPGMELHLIHYSYGVNSTEKGDLSSESTVSRIRTEHFPLTLESARPSHTSQYLCASSEYQRAGEEKLFFGSGTQLSVL.

This chain links TRBV6-6 with TRBJ2-7; 9 bases are shared with TRBD1. V was pared by 6 bases and J by 7 bases, with 16 bases of the junction left unmatched. The CDR3 loop spans 16 amino acids. Germline-derived CDR1 and CDR2 are MNHNY and SVGAGI (reference sequence). The CDR3 protein is CASRLLGVSGTGEQYF. The CDR3 DNA reads TGTGCCAGCAGGCTACTCGGGGTCTCCGGGACAGGGGAGCAGTACTTC.

This chain connects TRBV6-1 to TRBJ2-7; D might be TRBD2 (5 bases). Germline loops: CDR1 MNHNS, CDR2 SASEGT. CDR3 length equals 15 residues. V lost 3 bases to trimming and J lost 0 bases, with 12 bases between them. CDR3 sequence: CASSDLSGSSYEQYF. CDR3 coding DNA: TGTGCCAGCAGTGATCTATCGGGGAGCTCCTACGAGCAGTACTTC.

This clone has just one count. The rearrangement links TRBV5-6 to TRBJ2-7; weak D call: TRBD2 (6 bases). With 0 bases removed from V and 6 bases from J, the gap between germline ends came to 16 bases. The germline V gene encodes CDR1 SGHDT and CDR2 YYEEEE. The CDR3 runs 15 residues. This chain's CDR3 is CASSLGLGGRSEQYF. CDR3 coding DNA: TGTGCCAGCAGCTTGGGACTAGGCGGGCGCTCCGAGCAGTACTTC.